Following are 10 T cell receptor beta chains from one sample sequenced in a study of identical twins. MiXCR was run by TCRdb on the 5' RACE reads, yielding one entry per CDR3 protein. Altogether around 960,000 distinct CDR3 sequences are present, roughly an eighth being singletons, with the ten largest covering around 1.5%. The data were also submitted as part of a second study, on yellow fever vaccine responses in identical twins.

The sample taken for sequencing was PBMCs. The origin of the receptors is a woman in her late teens or twenties in good health.

This clonotype was detected many times. This chain links TRBV7-9 with TRBJ2-5; a weak D match, TRBD2 (5 bases). Per germline, CDR1 SEHNR and CDR2 FQNEAQ (reference sequence). The CDR3 length is 11 residues. Trimming shortened V by 6 bases and J by 7 bases, and 9 bases separated the two germline ends. The CDR3 reads CASSPGVTQYF. The CDR3 DNA is TGTGCCAGCAGTCCCGGGGTGACCCAGTACTTC. The full variable domain, rest sourced from reference TRBV7-9 and TRBJ2-5, is DTGVSQNPRHKITKRGQNVTFRCDPISEHNRLYWYRQTLGQGPEFLTYFQNEAQLEKSRLLSDRFSAERPKGSFSTLEIQRTEQGDSAMYLCASSPGVTQYFGPGTRLLVL.

This sequence joins TRBV9 and TRBJ2-5; 8 bases are a match to TRBD2. Losses at the gene ends were 0 bases for V and 0 bases for J; bases not matched to a gene: 1. CDR1 SGDLS and CDR2 YYNGEE come from the germline V gene. The CDR3 is 15 residues long. The CDR3 bases are TGTGCCAGCAGCGTAGCGGGAGGGTACCAAGAGACCCAGTACTTC. Encoded protein: CASSVAGGYQETQYF.

The chain carries TRBV11-1 and TRBJ2-7; no definite D call. The CDR3 has 20 amino acids. Looked up from germline, CDR1 is SGHAT and CDR2 is FQDESV (reference sequence). V was clipped by 5 bases and J by 2 bases, with 31 bases between them. The CDR3 DNA reads TGTGCCAGCAGCCCGAATAAGGTGACACAAACGTCAGTTGAGCCCTACGAGCAGTACGTC. Translation gives CASSPNKVTQTSVEPYEQYV.

Here the CDR3 reads CASRPGTSGGRHSYNEQFF. CDR3 DNA sequence: TGCGCCAGCAGACCCGGGACTAGCGGGGGGCGCCACTCCTACAATGAGCAGTTCTTC. The chain has TRBV5-1 and TRBJ2-1, with 15 bases matching TRBD2. Germline V gene data show CDR1 as SGHRS and CDR2 as YFSETQ. V trimming: 5 bases; J trimming: 0 bases; junction bases outside the gene matches: 9. CDR3 length equals 19 residues.

This clonotype came up many times. The chain carries TRBV10-1 and TRBJ2-7, with a weak D call TRBD1 (5 bases). Trimming cost V 3 bases and J 2 bases, with 14 bases left between them. Germline lookup yields CDR1 WNHNN and CDR2 SYGVQD (reference sequence). This CDR3 is 15 amino acids long. CDR3 protein: CASSEGTGSAYEQYV. The CDR3, as DNA: TGCGCCAGCAGTGAAGGAACAGGTTCTGCCTACGAGCAGTACGTC.

J is TRBJ2-2 and V is TRBV7-6; D is uncertain. Germline values: CDR1 SGHVS, CDR2 FNYEAQ. V was clipped by 6 bases and J by 1 base, with 9 bases between them. The CDR3 spans 14 residues. DNA of the CDR3: TGTGCCAGCAGGACGCAGGAGAACACCGGGGAGCTGTTTTTT. Its protein product is CASRTQENTGELFF.

This clonotype was recorded a few times. The chain links TRBV12-3 or TRBV12-4 to TRBJ2-7, with D tentatively TRBD2 (6 bases). The V gene lost 6 bases and the J gene lost 6 bases, with 18 bases spanning the gap. The CDR3 runs to 14 residues. The CDR3 spells CASSLSMGGREQYF. CDR3 sequence (DNA): TGTGCCAGCAGCCTTTCCATGGGGGGACGCGAGCAGTACTTC.

This chain uses TRBV6-5 with TRBJ1-5; D remains ambiguous. V was trimmed by 2 bases and J by 9 bases, leaving 8 bases between them. The CDR3 length is 12 residues. Germline V gene lookup returns CDR1 MNHEY and CDR2 SVGAGI. The CDR3 DNA sequence: TGTGCCAGCAGTTACGCAGGAGGGCCCCAGCATTTT. Translation gives CASSYAGGPQHF.

The chain links TRBV6-5 to TRBJ1-4; D is unclear. This CDR3 is 14 amino acids long. CDR1 is MNHEY, CDR2 SVGAGI, per germline. Trimming pared 2 bases from V and 4 bases from J, leaving 8 bases between. The CDR3 DNA reads TGTGCCAGCAGTTACAAGTCCAGTAATGAAAAACTGTTTTTT. Translation: CASSYKSSNEKLFF.

This clonotype was recorded a few times. The rearrangement joins TRBV6-6 to TRBJ1-1; a weak D match, TRBD1 (6 bases). The CDR3 runs to 12 residues. Germline values: CDR1 MNHNY, CDR2 SVGAGI (reference sequence). Trimming took 10 bases from V and 7 from J, leaving 16 bases between them. DNA for the CDR3: TGTGCCACCGGACAGAAAACCCTTGAAGCTTTCTTT. It yields the protein CATGQKTLEAFF.